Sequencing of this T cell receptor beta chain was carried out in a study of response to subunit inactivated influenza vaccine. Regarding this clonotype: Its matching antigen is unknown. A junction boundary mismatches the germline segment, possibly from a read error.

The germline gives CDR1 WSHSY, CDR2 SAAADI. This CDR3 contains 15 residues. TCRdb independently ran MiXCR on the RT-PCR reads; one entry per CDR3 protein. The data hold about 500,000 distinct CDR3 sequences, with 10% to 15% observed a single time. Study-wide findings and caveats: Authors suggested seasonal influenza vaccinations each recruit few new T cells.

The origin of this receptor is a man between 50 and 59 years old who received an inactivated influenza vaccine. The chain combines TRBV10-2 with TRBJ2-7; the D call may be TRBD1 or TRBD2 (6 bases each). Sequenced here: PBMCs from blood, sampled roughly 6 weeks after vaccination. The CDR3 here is CPSSDPQGLSYEQYF. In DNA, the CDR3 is TGCCCCAGCAGTGATCCACAGGGACTTTCCTACGAGCAGTACTTC.